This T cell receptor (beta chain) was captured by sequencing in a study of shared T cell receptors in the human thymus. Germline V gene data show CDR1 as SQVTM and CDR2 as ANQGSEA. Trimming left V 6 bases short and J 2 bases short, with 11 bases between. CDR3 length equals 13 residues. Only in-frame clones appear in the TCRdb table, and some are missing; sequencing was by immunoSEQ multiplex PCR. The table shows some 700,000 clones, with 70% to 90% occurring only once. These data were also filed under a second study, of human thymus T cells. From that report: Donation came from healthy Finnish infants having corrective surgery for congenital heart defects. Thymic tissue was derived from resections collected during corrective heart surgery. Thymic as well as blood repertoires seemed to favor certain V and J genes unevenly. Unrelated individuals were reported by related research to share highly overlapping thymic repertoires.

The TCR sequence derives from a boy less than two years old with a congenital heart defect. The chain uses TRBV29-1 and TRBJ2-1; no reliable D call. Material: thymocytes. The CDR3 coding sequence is TGCAGCGTCGCGATCGCCACCTACAATGAGCAGTTCTTC. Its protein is CSVAIATYNEQFF.